The 21 T cell receptor beta chains in this list originate from one sample, sequenced in a study of regulatory T cells in long-lasting Graves disease. In building TCR beta libraries, iRepertoire HTBI primers were used together with Arm-PCR of CDR3 regions. TCRdb ran MiXCR on the multiplex PCR reads and lists one entry per CDR3 protein. This table holds about 470,000 distinct CDR3 sequences, 20% to 25% found once. Time point here: persistent/refractory GD, antithyroid drugs over 5 years with positive TRAb. Researchers made the TCR library from RNA that was extracted from PBMCs. The sample consisted of peripheral blood mononuclear cells (PBMCs), taken when the disease was refractory, from a patient treated with antithyroid drugs. These TCRs come from a female donor with Graves disease.

This clonotype was detected a few times. J is TRBJ1-2 and V is TRBV7-8; a possible D gene is TRBD1 (5 bases). This CDR3 region has 16 residues. Germline loops: CDR1 SGHVS, CDR2 FQNEAQ. The V and J ends lost 2 bases and 7 bases respectively, with 20 bases between them. This CDR3 reads CASSLSLTALRSGYTF. The CDR3 coding sequence is TGTGCCAGCAGCTTAAGTTTGACAGCACTAAGAAGTGGCTACACCTTC.

This clonotype was found a few times. The junction departs from germline at one end; a sequencing error may be responsible. The chain recombines TRBV28 with TRBJ2-7; 10 bases are shared with TRBD2. Germline V gene sequence: CDR1 MDHEN, CDR2 SYDVKM. This CDR3 contains 16 residues. CDR3 DNA sequence: TGTGCCAGCAGTTACACGACCGGGACTAGCGTGTACGAGCAGTGCTTC. Translated, it gives CASSYTTGTSVYEQCF.

In this sample, this clonotype turned up many times. The chain recombines TRBV12-3 or TRBV12-4 with TRBJ1-2; possible D gene TRBD1, 5 bases. Trimming cost V 5 bases and J 5 bases, with 21 bases left between them. The CDR3 extends over 16 amino acids. Here the CDR3 reads CASSTRDGDFGYGYTF. The CDR3 DNA reads as TGTGCCAGCAGTACCAGGGACGGGGACTTTGGGTATGGCTACACCTTC.

Concerning this clonotype itself: A much bigger clone sits one base away, suggesting this may be a read error. The chain carries TRBV5-6 and TRBJ1-2, with 9 bases that match TRBD1. The CDR3 contains 13 residues. Germline V lookup: CDR1 SGHDT, CDR2 YYEEEE. After removal of 5 bases from V and 3 bases from J, the junction contained 2 bases not matched to a gene. CDR3 protein: CASRGTGYYGYTF. The DNA of the CDR3 is TGTGCCAGCAGAGGGACAGGGTACTATGGCTACACCTTC.

This clonotype was picked up a small number of times. The gene calls are TRBV7-9 and TRBJ2-1, with D possibly TRBD1 on 6 matching bases. Germline V gene lookup returns CDR1 SEHNR and CDR2 FQNEAQ (reference sequence). The CDR3 has 18 amino acids. Trimming cost V 4 bases and J 2 bases, with 21 bases left between them. The CDR3 region is CASSSRDTPDVAYNEQFF. The CDR3 bases are TGTGCCAGCAGCTCCAGGGACACCCCGGACGTGGCCTACAATGAGCAGTTCTTC.

This clonotype was seen a handful of times. The chain is built from TRBV7-2 and TRBJ2-7, with 10 bases identical to TRBD2. CDR3 size: 17 residues. V gave up 5 bases and J gave up 4 bases; unmatched junction bases: 14. Germline CDR1 reads SGHTA; CDR2 reads FQGNSA. The CDR3 loop is CASSLGTSDSYLYEQYF. The CDR3 nucleotides read TGTGCCAGCAGCCTCGGGACTAGCGACTCCTATTTGTACGAGCAGTACTTC.

At least ten counts were recorded for this clonotype. The rearrangement uses TRBV12-3 or TRBV12-4 and TRBJ1-1; maybe TRBD1 (5 bases). The CDR3 loop spans 15 amino acids. Trimming left V 6 bases short and J 5 bases short, with 19 bases between. This CDR3 is CASRHRDARGTEAFF. The CDR3 nucleotides are TGTGCCAGCAGACACCGGGACGCTAGAGGGACTGAAGCTTTCTTT.

This chain joins TRBV29-1 and TRBJ1-1; D may be TRBD1 (6 bases). V gave up 7 bases and J gave up 3 bases, with 15 bases separating them. In germline, CDR1 is SQVTM, CDR2 ANQGSEA. This CDR3 comprises 13 residues. The chain's CDR3 is CSALGGQDTEAFF. CDR3 DNA sequence: TGCAGCGCCCTGGGGGGCCAGGACACTGAAGCTTTCTTT.

This clonotype has more than one count but fewer than ten. The CDR3 sequence: CASSWGQNQPQHF. The CDR3 DNA reads as TGTGCCAGCAGCTGGGGACAGAATCAGCCCCAGCATTTT. The chain combines TRBV7-2 with TRBJ1-5, with 7 bases that match TRBD1. Germline assignment: CDR1 SGHTA and CDR2 FQGNSA. V shed 4 bases, J shed 4 bases, and the junction held 1 base outside the gene matches. The CDR3 is 13 amino acids.

This clonotype appeared a few times. The rearrangement uses TRBV6-2 or TRBV6-3 and TRBJ1-2, with 9 bases that match TRBD1. The germline V gene encodes CDR1 MNHEY and CDR2 SVGEGT. The CDR3 is made up of 15 amino acids. Trimming cost V 2 bases and J 6 bases; bases outside gene matches: 7. CDR3 amino acids: CASSYLRTGADGYTF. Here the CDR3 DNA reads TGTGCCAGCAGTTACCTCAGGACAGGGGCTGATGGCTACACCTTC.

This clonotype has a count of ten or more. J is TRBJ2-7 and V is TRBV27; 7 bases are shared with TRBD2. Germline CDR1 MNHEY, CDR2 SMNVEV (reference sequence). Trimming took 4 bases from V and 3 from J; bases not matched to a gene: 6. The CDR3 length is 14 residues. CDR3 DNA: TGTGCCAGCAGTTACGCGGGAGTAGACTACGAGCAGTACTTC. It specifies CASSYAGVDYEQYF.

This clonotype was seen more than once but under ten times. This sequence joins TRBV20-1 and TRBJ2-6, with 10 positions matching TRBD1. The CDR3 sequence is 17 residues long. Germline-derived CDR1 and CDR2 are DFQATT and SNEGSKA (reference sequence). The junction had 5 bases not matched to a gene; V was cut back by 2 bases and J by 1 base. CDR3 nucleotides: TGCAGTGCTAGACCCAGGACAGGGGGGTCTGGGGCCAACGTCCTGACTTTC. Translated: CSARPRTGGSGANVLTF.

This clonotype was recorded many times. The chain recombines TRBV19 with TRBJ1-2, with a tentative D call TRBD1 (6 bases). Per germline, CDR1 LNHDA and CDR2 SQIVND (reference sequence). V dropped 4 bases and J dropped 2 bases, with 26 bases sitting between them. CDR3 length: 19 amino acids. Written as DNA, the CDR3 is TGTGCCAGTAGTAAGGCCGCGGGGACACACCGGATTATAAACTATGGCTACACCTTC. Protein product: CASSKAAGTHRIINYGYTF.

V usage is TRBV20-1 and J usage is TRBJ2-2; the D is unclear. The CDR3 has 13 residues. Trimming cost V 6 bases and J 0 bases, with 8 bases left between them. Germline loops: CDR1 DFQATT, CDR2 SNEGSKA (reference sequence). The CDR3 DNA reads as TGCAGTGCGAACAGACCGAACACCGGGGAGCTGTTTTTT. Translated, it gives CSANRPNTGELFF.

This clonotype was counted many times. The chain couples TRBV6-5 to TRBJ2-5; 10 bases align to TRBD2. The germline gives CDR1 MNHEY, CDR2 SVGAGI. V gave up 4 bases and J gave up 3 bases; unmatched junction bases: 8. The CDR3 is made up of 16 amino acids. The CDR3 bases are TGTGCCAGCAGTTTGGGGTGGACTAGCGGCGAAGAGACCCAGTACTTC. Its translation is CASSLGWTSGEETQYF.

This clonotype appeared a few times. V usage is TRBV19 and J usage is TRBJ2-7; D unclear. The ends were cut back, 2 bases at V and 3 bases at J, with 20 bases in the middle. The CDR3 runs to 17 residues. Germline CDR1 reads LNHDA; CDR2 reads SQIVND (reference sequence). CDR3 nucleotide sequence: TGTGCCAGTAGTATAAGGTGGCAAGATTCGGGCCTCTACGAGCAGTACTTC. It yields the protein CASSIRWQDSGLYEQYF.

The table lists this clonotype with many counts. This rearrangement joins TRBV7-2 to TRBJ2-7, with D possibly TRBD1 on 6 matching bases. Per the germline V gene, CDR1 is SGHTA and CDR2 is FQGNSA. This CDR3 spans 13 amino acids. Trimming removed 4 bases from V and 3 bases from J, with 10 bases in between. The CDR3 sequence is CASSYGTHYEQYF. CDR3 DNA: TGTGCCAGCAGCTACGGGACACACTACGAGCAGTACTTC.

The chain links TRBV7-9 to TRBJ1-6; TRBD1 agrees at 9 bases. Losses at the gene ends were 4 bases for V and 12 bases for J; bases not matched to a gene: 10. Looked up from germline, CDR1 is SEHNR and CDR2 is FQNEAQ (reference sequence). CDR3 length: 15 residues. DNA of the CDR3: TGTGCCAGCAGCTCCTATGGACAGGGGATTCAACCCCTCCACTTT. Translated, it gives CASSSYGQGIQPLHF. Complete variable domain (other parts from reference TRBV7-9 and TRBJ1-6): DTGVSQNPRHKITKRGQNVTFRCDPISEHNRLYWYRQTLGQGPEFLTYFQNEAQLEKSRLLSDRFSAERPKGSFSTLEIQRTEQGDSAMYLCASSSYGQGIQPLHFGNGTRLTVT.

This clonotype was picked up many times. The chain links TRBV28 to TRBJ2-5; D uncertain. Between the trimmed V and J ends, which lost 6 bases and 5 bases, there was a span of 19 bases. The germline V gene has CDR1 MDHEN and CDR2 SYDVKM. This CDR3 contains 15 residues. CDR3 in amino acids: CASSLPRAVGETQYF. The CDR3 DNA follows: TGTGCCAGCAGCCTACCCCGGGCAGTAGGGGAGACCCAGTACTTC. Using reference TRBV28 and TRBJ2-5 for the parts outside the CDR3, the full variable domain is DVKVTQSSRYLVKRTGEKVFLECVQDMDHENMFWYRQDPGLGLRLIYFSYDVKMKEKGDIPEGYSVSREKKERFSLILESASTNQTSMYLCASSLPRAVGETQYFGPGTRLLVL.

The chain uses TRBV30 and TRBJ2-2, with D uncertain. The CDR3 spans 13 residues. Germline values: CDR1 GTSNPN, CDR2 SVGIG (reference sequence). Trimming removed 5 bases at V and 5 bases at J, with 12 bases between. Written as DNA, the CDR3 is TGTGCCTGGGGCTGGAAGAATACCGGGGAGCTGTTTTTT. This translates into CAWGWKNTGELFF.

This clonotype has a count of ten or more. The rearrangement joins TRBV12-3 or TRBV12-4 to TRBJ1-2, with D possibly TRBD1 on 5 matching bases. The CDR3 loop spans 15 amino acids. The V gene lost 7 bases and the J gene lost 10 bases, with 25 bases spanning the gap. The CDR3 protein is CASTFGGGGSIFYTF. The CDR3 bases are TGTGCCAGCACCTTTGGTGGCGGGGGGTCTATCTTCTACACCTTC.